Each of the 6 T cell receptor beta chains below was sequenced from the same sample in a study of blood T cell repertoires in COVID-19. Sequenced by immunoSEQ multiplex PCR; TCRdb stores in-frame clones only, minus some. Of roughly 140,000 clones in the sample, around nine tenths were seen once. Sample: PBMCs or T cells enriched from blood (not recorded which). Receptors were obtained from a woman in her twenties or thirties with acute COVID-19.

CDR3 residues: CASILGQGRGNTIYF. CDR3 DNA sequence: TGTGCCAGCATCCTCGGCCAGGGTCGTGGAAACACCATATATTTT. The rearrangement joins TRBV2 to TRBJ1-3, with D possibly matching TRBD1 (5 bases). The CDR3 has 15 residues. Germline V lookup: CDR1 SNHLY, CDR2 FYNNEI. V lost 7 bases, J lost 3 bases, and 16 bases lay in between.

CDR3 sequence (DNA): TGTGCCAGCAGTTACTCGCAAGGACAGGAGGCGGAATACAATGAGCAGTTCTTC. This translates into CASSYSQGQEAEYNEQFF. The chain employs TRBV6-2 or TRBV6-3 and TRBJ2-1; 7 bases agree with TRBD1. Germline-derived CDR1 and CDR2 are MNHEY and SVGEGT. The CDR3 extends over 18 amino acids. Germline trimming cut 0 bases from V and 4 bases from J; bases unmatched to any gene: 12.

The rearrangement uses TRBV5-1 and TRBJ2-7; the D gene is possibly TRBD2 (5 bases). Germline V gene sequence: CDR1 SGHRS, CDR2 YFSETQ. Between the trimmed V and J ends, which lost 0 bases and 2 bases, there was a span of 15 bases. CDR3 length: 16 residues. The chain's CDR3 is CASSLDGGRMAYEQYF. CDR3 DNA: TGCGCCAGCAGCTTGGACGGTGGGAGAATGGCCTACGAGCAGTACTTC. Full variable domain (outside the CDR3, taken from reference TRBV5-1 and TRBJ2-7): KAGVTQTPRYLIKTRGQQVTLSCSPISGHRSVSWYQQTPGQGLQFLFEYFSETQRNKGNFPGRFSGRQFSNSRSEMNVSTLELGDSALYLCASSLDGGRMAYEQYFGPGTRLTVT.

The V call is TRBV28, the J call TRBJ1-5; D is undetermined. Germline assignment: CDR1 MDHEN and CDR2 SYDVKM. This CDR3 has 16 residues. V was clipped by 7 bases and J by 0 bases, with 16 bases between them. CDR3 sequence reads: CASILAGAYSNQPQHF. CDR3 in DNA: TGTGCCAGCATCCTAGCGGGAGCCTATAGCAATCAGCCCCAGCATTTT.

This chain connects TRBV9 to TRBJ2-1; 10 positions match TRBD2. This CDR3 has 15 residues. Germline trimming cut 4 bases from V and 2 bases from J; bases unmatched to any gene: 3. CDR1 SGDLS and CDR2 YYNGEE come from the germline V gene. CDR3: CASSSSGSTYNEQFF. Here the CDR3 DNA reads TGTGCCAGCAGCTCTAGCGGGAGCACCTACAATGAGCAGTTCTTC.

The chain has TRBV7-8 and TRBJ1-3; D uncertain. Germline V CDR1 and CDR2: SGHVS, FQNEAQ. V was shortened by 5 bases and J by 2 bases, with 34 bases between the two germline ends. This CDR3 has 22 residues. CDR3 in DNA: TGTGCCAGCAGCCAGACGTATGGCGAGCGGGCGGAGAACATCGCGACTGGAAACACCATATATTTT. This sequence encodes CASSQTYGERAENIATGNTIYF.